Given below is one T cell receptor (beta chain) in context. Antigen unknown. Germline V CDR1 and CDR2: SGHRS, YFSETQ. The CDR3 has 18 amino acids. This entry is derived from a study of T cells expressing NK-cell markers. Study background: Cells sorted as CD3+CD56+NKG2C+, CD3+CD56+NKG2C- and CD3+CD56-NKG2C+ T cells supplied the TCR beta repertoires. Study-wide results and caveats: Top CD8+ clonotypes included the dominant CD3+CD56+NKG2C+ clonotypes in 5 or 6 donors.

Reprocessing the 5' RACE reads, TCRdb reports a single entry for every CDR3 protein and omits DNA. This sample carries hundreds of thousands of distinct CDR3 sequences, with less than 4.5% going to the ten biggest clones. The source of this sequence is a man younger than 30 in good health. The V and J genes are TRBV5-1 and TRBJ2-1. The sequenced material came from blood T cells: a sorted CD56 or NKG2C T cell subset, CD4+ or CD8+ T cells, or bulk PBMC T cells (not recorded which). CDR3 residues: CASSFWVARSRSYNEQFF.